Listed below are T cell receptor beta chains from one sample, sequenced in a study of blood T cell repertoires in COVID-19. Repertoires were generated with immunoSEQ multiplex PCR, while TCRdb's copy carries only in-frame clones and drops some. Of 200,000 to 250,000 clones detected, 90% to 95% appear once; the ten largest clones hold more than 0.95%. The sequencing sample was made of peripheral blood. The source of these receptors is a man aged 30 to 45 with acute or convalescent COVID-19. The CDR3 runs from the conserved cysteine through the conserved F or W. Fields, in order: clone size, J gene, D gene, V gene, CDR3 protein, CDR3 DNA. A D gene is named only where the DNA matches it firmly. Some rows have no size entry. The others give once, few or many, or a class for an expanded clone.

abundance: -; j_gene: TRBJ2-1; d_gene: TRBD2; v_gene: TRBV4-2; CDR3aa: CASSQDTSGYNEQFF; CDR3nt: TGTGCCAGCAGCCAAGATACTAGCGGATACAATGAGCAGTTCTTC
abundance: -; j_gene: TRBJ2-7; d_gene: TRBD2; v_gene: TRBV30; CDR3aa: CAWRGGTRAGEQYF; CDR3nt: TGTGCCTGGAGAGGTGGGACTAGGGCTGGGGAGCAGTACTTC
abundance: -; j_gene: TRBJ2-3; d_gene: -; v_gene: TRBV3-1/TRBV3-2; CDR3aa: CASSQVLRGGRQYF; CDR3nt: TGTGCCAGCAGCCAAGTATTAAGGGGGGGTAGGCAGTATTTT
abundance: -; j_gene: TRBJ1-1; d_gene: TRBD1; v_gene: TRBV7-9; CDR3aa: CASSLAGTGTEAFF; CDR3nt: TGTGCCAGCAGCTTAGCGGGGACAGGGACTGAAGCTTTCTTT
abundance: -; j_gene: TRBJ1-5; d_gene: -; v_gene: TRBV2; CDR3aa: CASRETFSNQPQHF; CDR3nt: TGTGCCAGCAGGGAGACGTTTAGCAATCAGCCCCAGCATTTT
abundance: -; j_gene: TRBJ2-2; d_gene: -; v_gene: TRBV7-9; CDR3aa: CASSSDFFSLTGELFF; CDR3nt: TGTGCCAGCAGCTCAGATTTTTTTTCCCTCACCGGGGAGCTGTTTTTT
abundance: -; j_gene: TRBJ2-1; d_gene: -; v_gene: TRBV18; CDR3aa: CASSPAGNTGSYNEQFF; CDR3nt: TGTGCCAGCTCACCAGCGGGAAATACAGGCTCCTACAATGAGCAGTTCTTC
abundance: -; j_gene: TRBJ1-5; d_gene: -; v_gene: TRBV6-5; CDR3aa: CASRKTLNWPQHF; CDR3nt: TGTGCCAGCAGGAAGACATTAAACTGGCCCCAGCATTTT
abundance: -; j_gene: TRBJ2-2; d_gene: TRBD1; v_gene: TRBV25-1; CDR3aa: CASSPGTGDTGELFF; CDR3nt: TGTGCCAGCAGTCCCGGGACAGGGGACACCGGGGAGCTGTTTTTT
abundance: -; j_gene: TRBJ1-3; d_gene: -; v_gene: TRBV6-5; CDR3aa: CASTRGNTIYF; CDR3nt: TGTGCCAGCACCAGGGGAAACACCATATATTTT
abundance: -; j_gene: TRBJ2-1; d_gene: TRBD1; v_gene: TRBV5-1; CDR3aa: CASSIGQAYNEQFF; CDR3nt: TGCGCCAGCAGCATAGGACAGGCGTACAATGAGCAGTTCTTC
abundance: -; j_gene: TRBJ2-7; d_gene: TRBD2; v_gene: TRBV19; CDR3aa: CASSQRTSGSGEQYF; CDR3nt: TGTGCCAGTAGTCAACGGACTAGCGGGAGTGGTGAGCAGTACTTC
abundance: -; j_gene: TRBJ2-1; d_gene: -; v_gene: TRBV25-1; CDR3aa: CASSESWQQFF; CDR3nt: TGTGCCAGCAGTGAATCTTGGCAACAGTTCTTC
abundance: once; j_gene: TRBJ2-1; d_gene: -; v_gene: TRBV19; CDR3aa: CASSGRHYNEQFF; CDR3nt: TGTGCCAGTAGCGGGAGACACTACAATGAGCAGTTCTTC
abundance: -; j_gene: TRBJ2-2; d_gene: TRBD1; v_gene: TRBV5-4; CDR3aa: CASSPTGGFTGELFF; CDR3nt: TGTGCCAGCAGTCCGACAGGGGGCTTCACCGGGGAGCTGTTTTTT
abundance: -; j_gene: TRBJ2-7; d_gene: -; v_gene: TRBV6-2/TRBV6-3; CDR3aa: CASSYHRLAYEQYF; CDR3nt: TGTGCCAGCAGTTACCACAGGTTGGCGTACGAGCAGTACTTC
abundance: -; j_gene: TRBJ2-2; d_gene: TRBD2; v_gene: TRBV30; CDR3aa: CAWSVGLAGIWNTGELFF; CDR3nt: TGTGCCTGGAGTGTGGGACTAGCGGGAATATGGAACACCGGGGAGCTGTTTTTT
abundance: -; j_gene: TRBJ2-1; d_gene: TRBD1; v_gene: TRBV6-6; CDR3aa: CASSPQGASYNEQFF; CDR3nt: TGTGCCAGCAGTCCCCAGGGGGCCTCCTACAATGAGCAGTTCTTC
abundance: -; j_gene: TRBJ1-4; d_gene: -; v_gene: TRBV29-1; CDR3aa: CSVAYSLNEKLFF; CDR3nt: TGCAGCGTTGCGTACAGCCTTAATGAAAAACTGTTTTTT
abundance: -; j_gene: TRBJ2-5; d_gene: -; v_gene: TRBV7-9; CDR3aa: CASSLDGGGETQYF; CDR3nt: TGTGCCAGCAGCTTAGACGGGGGAGGAGAGACCCAGTACTTC
abundance: -; j_gene: TRBJ1-1; d_gene: -; v_gene: TRBV19; CDR3aa: CASSMFRVKTEAFF; CDR3nt: TGTGCCAGTAGTATGTTCAGGGTTAAGACTGAAGCTTTCTTT
abundance: -; j_gene: TRBJ2-2; d_gene: TRBD2; v_gene: TRBV19; CDR3aa: CASSISGTRNTGELFF; CDR3nt: TGTGCCAGTAGTATTTCCGGGACTAGGAACACCGGGGAGCTGTTTTTT